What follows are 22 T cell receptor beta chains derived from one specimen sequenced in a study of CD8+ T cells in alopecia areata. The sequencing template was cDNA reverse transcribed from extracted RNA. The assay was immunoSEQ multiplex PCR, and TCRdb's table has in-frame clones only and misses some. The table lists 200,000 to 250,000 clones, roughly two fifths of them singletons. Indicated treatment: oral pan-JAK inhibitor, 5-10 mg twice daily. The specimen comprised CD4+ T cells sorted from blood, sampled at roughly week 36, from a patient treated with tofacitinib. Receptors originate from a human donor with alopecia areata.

This CDR3 reads CASSSDRGAEQYF. For the CDR3, the DNA is TGCGCCAGCAGCTCGGACAGGGGTGCCGAGCAGTACTTC. The V and J genes are TRBV5-1 and TRBJ2-7; 9 nucleotides align to TRBD1. The CDR3 is made up of 13 amino acids. Germline assignment: CDR1 SGHRS and CDR2 YFSETQ. Trimming cost V 3 bases and J 6 bases; bases outside gene matches: 4.

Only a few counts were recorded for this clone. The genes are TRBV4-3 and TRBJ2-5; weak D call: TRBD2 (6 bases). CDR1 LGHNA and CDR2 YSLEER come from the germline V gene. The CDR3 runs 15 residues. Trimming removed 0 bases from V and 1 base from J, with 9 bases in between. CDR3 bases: TGCGCCAGCAGCCAAGACGGGACTCTCCAAGAGACCCAGTACTTC. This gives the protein CASSQDGTLQETQYF.

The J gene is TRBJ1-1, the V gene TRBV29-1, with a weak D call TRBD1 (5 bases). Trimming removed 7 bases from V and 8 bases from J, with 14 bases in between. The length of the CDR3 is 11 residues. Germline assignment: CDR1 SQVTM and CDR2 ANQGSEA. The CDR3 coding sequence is TGCAGCGCCGACAGACAGATCGAAGCTTTCTTT. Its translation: CSADRQIEAFF.

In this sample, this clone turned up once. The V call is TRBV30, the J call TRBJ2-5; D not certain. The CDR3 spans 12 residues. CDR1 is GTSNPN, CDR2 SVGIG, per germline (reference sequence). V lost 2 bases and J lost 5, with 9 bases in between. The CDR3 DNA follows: TGTGCCTGGAGTTTGGGCAGCGAGACCCAGTACTTC. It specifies CAWSLGSETQYF. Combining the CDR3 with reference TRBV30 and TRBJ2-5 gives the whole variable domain SQTIHQWPATLVQPVGSPLSLECTVEGTSNPNLYWYRQAAGRGLQLLFYSVGIGQISSEVPQNLSASRPQDRQFILSSKKLLLSDSGFYLCAWSLGSETQYFGPGTRLLVL.

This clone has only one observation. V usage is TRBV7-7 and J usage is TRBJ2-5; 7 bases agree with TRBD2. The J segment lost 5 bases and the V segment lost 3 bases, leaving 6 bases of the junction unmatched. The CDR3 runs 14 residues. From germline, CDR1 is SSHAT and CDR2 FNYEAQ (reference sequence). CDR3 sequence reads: CASSFLGAGETQYF. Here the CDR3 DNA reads TGTGCCAGCAGCTTTTTGGGAGCGGGGGAGACCCAGTACTTC.

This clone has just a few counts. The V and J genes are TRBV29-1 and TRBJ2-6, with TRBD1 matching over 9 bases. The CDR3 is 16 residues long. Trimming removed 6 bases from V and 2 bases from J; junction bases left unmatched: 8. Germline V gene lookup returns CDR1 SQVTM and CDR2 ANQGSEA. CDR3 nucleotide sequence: TGCAGCGTGCCGGGACAGGGATCCCCTGGGGCCAACGTCCTGACTTTC. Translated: CSVPGQGSPGANVLTF.

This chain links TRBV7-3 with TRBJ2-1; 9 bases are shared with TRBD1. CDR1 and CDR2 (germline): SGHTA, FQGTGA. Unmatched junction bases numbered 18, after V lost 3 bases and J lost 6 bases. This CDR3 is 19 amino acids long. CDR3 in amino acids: CASSFHGTGMVARSNEQFF. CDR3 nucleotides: TGTGCCAGCAGCTTTCACGGGACAGGGATGGTAGCTCGCTCCAATGAGCAGTTCTTC.

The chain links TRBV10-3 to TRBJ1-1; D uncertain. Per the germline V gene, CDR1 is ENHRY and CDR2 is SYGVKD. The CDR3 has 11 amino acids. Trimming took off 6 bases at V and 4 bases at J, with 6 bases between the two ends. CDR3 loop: CAIRTGTEAFF. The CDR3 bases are TGTGCCATCAGGACGGGCACTGAAGCTTTCTTT.

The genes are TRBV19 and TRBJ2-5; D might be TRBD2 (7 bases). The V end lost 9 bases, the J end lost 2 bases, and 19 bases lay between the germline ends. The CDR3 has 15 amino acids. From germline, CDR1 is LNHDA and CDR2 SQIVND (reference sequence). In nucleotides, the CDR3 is TGTGCCAGCGCCTGGGGGGGCACAGCTCAAGAGACCCAGTACTTC. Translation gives CASAWGGTAQETQYF.

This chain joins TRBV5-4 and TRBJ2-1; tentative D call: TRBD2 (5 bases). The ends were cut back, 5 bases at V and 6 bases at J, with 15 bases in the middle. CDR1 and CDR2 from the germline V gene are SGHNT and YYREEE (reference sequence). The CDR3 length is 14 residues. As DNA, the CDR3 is TGTGCCAGCAGGCGGCCGGGATTGGGCAATGAGCAGTTCTTC. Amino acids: CASRRPGLGNEQFF.

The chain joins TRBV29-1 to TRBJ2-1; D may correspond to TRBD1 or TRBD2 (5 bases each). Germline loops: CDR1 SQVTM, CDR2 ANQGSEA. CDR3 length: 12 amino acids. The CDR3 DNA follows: TGCAGTGCCGACGAGAGGGGCAATGAGCAGTTCTTC. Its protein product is CSADERGNEQFF.

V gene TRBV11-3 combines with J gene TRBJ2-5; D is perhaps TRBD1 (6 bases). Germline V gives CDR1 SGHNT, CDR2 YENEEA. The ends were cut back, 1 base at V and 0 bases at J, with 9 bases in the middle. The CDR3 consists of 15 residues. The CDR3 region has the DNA TGTGCCAGCAGCTTAGGGACAGAGTACCAAGAGACCCAGTACTTC. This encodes CASSLGTEYQETQYF.

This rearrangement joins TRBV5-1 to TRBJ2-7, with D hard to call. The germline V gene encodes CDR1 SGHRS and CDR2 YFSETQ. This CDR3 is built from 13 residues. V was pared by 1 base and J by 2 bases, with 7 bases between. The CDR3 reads CASSLRGTYEQYF. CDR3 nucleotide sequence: TGCGCCAGCAGCTTGCGCGGTACCTACGAGCAGTACTTC.

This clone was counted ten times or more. CDR3 sequence: CASSQDPGAGYTF. In DNA, the CDR3 is TGTGCCAGCAGCCAAGATCCAGGGGCGGGCTACACCTTC. The chain has TRBV4-2 and TRBJ1-2; D may be TRBD1 (6 bases). V was shortened by 0 bases and J by 8 bases, with 10 bases between the two germline ends. Germline V CDR1 and CDR2: LGHNA, YNFKEQ. This CDR3 is built from 13 residues.

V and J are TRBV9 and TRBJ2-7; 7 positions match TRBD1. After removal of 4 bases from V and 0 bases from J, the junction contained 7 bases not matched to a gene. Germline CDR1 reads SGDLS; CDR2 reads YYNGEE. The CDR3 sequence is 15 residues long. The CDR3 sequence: CASSPGQAPSYEQYF. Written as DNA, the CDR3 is TGTGCCAGCAGCCCCGGACAGGCGCCCTCCTACGAGCAGTACTTC. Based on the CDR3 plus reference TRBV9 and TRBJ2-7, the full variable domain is DSGVTQTPKHLITATGQRVTLRCSPRSGDLSVYWYQQSLDQGLQFLIQYYNGEERAKGNILERFSAQQFPDLHSELNLSSLELGDSALYFCASSPGQAPSYEQYFGPGTRLTVT.

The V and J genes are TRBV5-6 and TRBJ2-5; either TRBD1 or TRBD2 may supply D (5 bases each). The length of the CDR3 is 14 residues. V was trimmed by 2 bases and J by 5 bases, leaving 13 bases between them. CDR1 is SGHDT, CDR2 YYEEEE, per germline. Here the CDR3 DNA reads TGTGCCAGCAGCTTTGGGACGGCAGGGGAGACCCAGTACTTC. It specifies CASSFGTAGETQYF.

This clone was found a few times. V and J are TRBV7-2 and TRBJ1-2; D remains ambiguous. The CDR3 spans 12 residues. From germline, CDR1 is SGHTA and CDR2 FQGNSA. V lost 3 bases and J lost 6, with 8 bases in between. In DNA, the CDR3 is TGTGCCAGCAGCTTGATGGTGGATGGCTACACCTTC. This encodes CASSLMVDGYTF.

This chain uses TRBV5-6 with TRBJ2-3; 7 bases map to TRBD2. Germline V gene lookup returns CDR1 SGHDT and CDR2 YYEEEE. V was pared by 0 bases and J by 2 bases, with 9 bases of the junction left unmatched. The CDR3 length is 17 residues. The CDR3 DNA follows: TGTGCCAGCAGCTTGGCCGGGGCTAGCGGACTCACAGATACGCAGTATTTT. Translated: CASSLAGASGLTDTQYF. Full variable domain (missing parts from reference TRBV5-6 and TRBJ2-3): DAGVTQSPTHLIKTRGQQVTLRCSPKSGHDTVSWYQQALGQGPQFIFQYYEEEERQRGNFPDRFSGHQFPNYSSELNVNALLLGDSALYLCASSLAGASGLTDTQYFGPGTRLTVL.

CDR3 nucleotides: TGTGCCAGCAGCTTAGCGGGACTAGAGACAGATACGCAGTATTTT. Translated: CASSLAGLETDTQYF. The V gene is TRBV7-8, the J gene TRBJ2-3; 8 bases are shared with TRBD2. V trimming: 0 bases; J trimming: 3 bases; junction bases outside the gene matches: 2. The germline V gene encodes CDR1 SGHVS and CDR2 FQNEAQ. This CDR3 is built from 15 residues.

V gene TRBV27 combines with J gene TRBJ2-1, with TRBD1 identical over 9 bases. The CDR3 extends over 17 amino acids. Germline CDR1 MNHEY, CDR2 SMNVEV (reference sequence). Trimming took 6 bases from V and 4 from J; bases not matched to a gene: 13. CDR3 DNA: TGTGCCAGCAGGGATACTCCGCCGGGACAGGGTTACAATGAGCAGTTCTTC. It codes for CASRDTPPGQGYNEQFF.

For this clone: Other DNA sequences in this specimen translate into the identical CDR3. The CDR3 loop is CAWGTGTGGYEQYF. For the CDR3, the DNA is TGTGCCTGGGGTACCGGGACAGGGGGCTACGAGCAGTACTTC. The chain combines TRBV30 with TRBJ2-7; 11 nucleotides line up with TRBD1. The germline V gene encodes CDR1 GTSNPN and CDR2 SVGIG (reference sequence). V lost 5 bases to trimming and J lost 3 bases; unmatched junction nucleotides: 6. The CDR3 covers 14 residues.

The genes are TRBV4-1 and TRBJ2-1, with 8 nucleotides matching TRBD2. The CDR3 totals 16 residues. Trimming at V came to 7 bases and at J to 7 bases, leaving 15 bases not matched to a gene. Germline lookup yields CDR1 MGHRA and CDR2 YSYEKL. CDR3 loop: CASTPSGRAALNEQFF. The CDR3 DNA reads TGCGCCAGCACCCCTAGCGGGCGGGCCGCTTTAAATGAGCAGTTCTTC.